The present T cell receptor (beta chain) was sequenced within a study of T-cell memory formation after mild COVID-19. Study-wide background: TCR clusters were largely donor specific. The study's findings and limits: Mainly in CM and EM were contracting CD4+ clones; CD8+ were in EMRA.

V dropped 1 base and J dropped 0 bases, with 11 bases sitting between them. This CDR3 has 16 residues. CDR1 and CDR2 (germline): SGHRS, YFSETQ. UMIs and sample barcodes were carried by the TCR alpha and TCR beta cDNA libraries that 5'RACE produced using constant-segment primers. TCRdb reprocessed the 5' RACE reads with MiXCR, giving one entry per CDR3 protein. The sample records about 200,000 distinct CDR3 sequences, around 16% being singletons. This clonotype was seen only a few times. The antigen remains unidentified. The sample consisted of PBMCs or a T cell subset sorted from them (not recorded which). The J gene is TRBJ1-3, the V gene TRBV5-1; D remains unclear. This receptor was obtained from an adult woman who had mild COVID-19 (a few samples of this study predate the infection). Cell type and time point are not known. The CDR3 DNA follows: TGCGCCAGCAGCTTGAACAGTGGGCCCTCTGGAAACACCATATATTTT. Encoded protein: CASSLNSGPSGNTIYF.